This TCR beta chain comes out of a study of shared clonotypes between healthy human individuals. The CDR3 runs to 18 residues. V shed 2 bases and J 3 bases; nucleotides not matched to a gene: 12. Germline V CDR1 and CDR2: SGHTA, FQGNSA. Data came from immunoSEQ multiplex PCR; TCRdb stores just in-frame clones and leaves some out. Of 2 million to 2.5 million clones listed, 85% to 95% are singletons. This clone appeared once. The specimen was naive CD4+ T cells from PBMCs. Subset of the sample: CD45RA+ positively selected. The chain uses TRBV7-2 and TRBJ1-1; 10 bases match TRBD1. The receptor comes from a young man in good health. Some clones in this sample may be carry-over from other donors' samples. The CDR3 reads CASSLYWDRGLGDTEAFF. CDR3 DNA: TGTGCCAGCAGCTTATACTGGGACAGGGGATTGGGGGACACTGAAGCTTTCTTT.